Below, 3 T cell receptor beta chains from the same sample are listed, as sequenced in a study of blood T cell repertoires in COVID-19. Sequencing was performed with immunoSEQ multiplex PCR; in TCRdb, only in-frame clones are kept and a portion is missing. The sample records 130,000 to 150,000 clones, around 80% being singletons. Sequencing input: peripheral blood. These receptors all come from a woman aged 80 or over in a cohort sampled during active or convalescent COVID-19.

This clone was recorded only once. The chain has TRBV6-1 and TRBJ2-2; TRBD2 matches at 8 bases. CDR1 and CDR2 (germline): MNHNS, SASEGT. V gave up 1 base and J gave up 6 bases; unmatched junction bases: 19. This CDR3 is built from 20 residues. The CDR3 nucleotides read TGTGCCAGCAGTGAAGAGGTTGCGGGGGGACGGGACGGAGGCCCCGGGGAGCTGTTTTTT. Amino acids: CASSEEVAGGRDGGPGELFF.

V usage is TRBV18 and J usage is TRBJ2-5; TRBD1 matches 7 bases. This CDR3 spans 13 amino acids. The germline CDR1 and CDR2 sequences are KGHSH and LQKENI. After removal of 6 bases from V and 5 bases from J, the junction contained 6 bases not matched to a gene. This chain's CDR3 is CASSLTGSETQYF. In DNA, the CDR3 is TGTGCCAGCTCGCTGACAGGGAGTGAGACCCAGTACTTC.

The CDR3 region is CASSLYNEQFF. CDR3 sequence (DNA): TGTGCCAGCAGTCTCTACAATGAGCAGTTCTTC. This chain links TRBV12-3 or TRBV12-4 with TRBJ2-1, with D hard to call. The length of the CDR3 is 11 residues. The ends were cut back, 5 bases at V and 3 bases at J, with 2 bases in the middle.